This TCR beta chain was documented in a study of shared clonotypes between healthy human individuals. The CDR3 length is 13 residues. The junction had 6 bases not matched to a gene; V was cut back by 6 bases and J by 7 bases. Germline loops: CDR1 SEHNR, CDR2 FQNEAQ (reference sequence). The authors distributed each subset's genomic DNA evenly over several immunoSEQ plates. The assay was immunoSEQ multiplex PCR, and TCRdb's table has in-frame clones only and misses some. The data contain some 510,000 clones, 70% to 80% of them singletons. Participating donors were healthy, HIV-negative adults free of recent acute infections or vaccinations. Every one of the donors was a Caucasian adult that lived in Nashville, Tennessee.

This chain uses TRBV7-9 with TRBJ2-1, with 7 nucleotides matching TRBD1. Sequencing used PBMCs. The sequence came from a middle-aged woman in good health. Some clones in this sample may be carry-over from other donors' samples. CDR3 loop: CASSRSGGNEQFF. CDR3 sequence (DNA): TGTGCCAGCAGTCGATCAGGGGGAAATGAGCAGTTCTTC.